Listed below are T cell receptor beta chains from one sample, sequenced in a study of blood T cell repertoires in COVID-19. This table comes from immunoSEQ multiplex PCR, and its TCRdb copy is limited to in-frame clones, with some not included. Seen here are fewer than 350,000 clones, approximately 91% observed once, and the top ten hold 0.8% to 1%. The sample comprised PBMCs or T cells enriched from blood (not recorded which). These receptors originate from a woman aged 25 to 45 who had recovered from COVID-19. The CDR3 runs from the conserved cysteine through the conserved F or W. A D gene is named only where the DNA matches it firmly. Part of the rows lack a size; the others show once, few, many or a class for expanded clones.

D gene: NA
V gene: TRBV28
clone size: NA
J gene: TRBJ1-6
CDR3 DNA: TGTGCCAGCAGTTTATTAGGGGGAGATTCACCCCTCCACTTT
CDR3 protein: CASSLLGGDSPLHF

D gene: NA
V gene: TRBV25-1
clone size: NA
J gene: TRBJ2-3
CDR3 DNA: TGTGCCACCCTCGACCATGACGGAGCAACAGATACGCAGTATTTT
CDR3 protein: CATLDHDGATDTQYF

D gene: NA
V gene: TRBV28
clone size: NA
J gene: TRBJ2-1
CDR3 DNA: TGTGCCTCGGACGGGGAAGACAATGAGCAGTTCTTC
CDR3 protein: CASDGEDNEQFF

D gene: NA
V gene: TRBV4-1
clone size: once
J gene: TRBJ1-2
CDR3 DNA: TGCGCCAGCAGCCCCGGGTCGGGACTGGGCTATGGCTACACCTTC
CDR3 protein: CASSPGSGLGYGYTF

D gene: TRBD1
V gene: TRBV10-1
clone size: NA
J gene: TRBJ1-2
CDR3 DNA: TGCGCCAGCAGACAGGGGCGACCTAACTATGGCTACACCTTC
CDR3 protein: CASRQGRPNYGYTF

D gene: NA
V gene: TRBV4-1
clone size: NA
J gene: TRBJ2-3
CDR3 DNA: TGCGCCAGCAGCCAAGACCCGGTGCCTAGCACAGATACGCAGTATTTT
CDR3 protein: CASSQDPVPSTDTQYF

D gene: TRBD2
V gene: TRBV27
clone size: NA
J gene: TRBJ2-5
CDR3 DNA: TGTGCCAGCAGAGGGACAGGGGGAAGACTAGCGGGAGGGTGGGGAGAGACCCAGTACTTC
CDR3 protein: CASRGTGGRLAGGWGETQYF

D gene: TRBD2
V gene: TRBV28
clone size: few
J gene: TRBJ2-1
CDR3 DNA: TGTGCCAGCAGCCAAATGGGGGAGGGCCTAAGCAATGAGCAGTTCTTC
CDR3 protein: CASSQMGEGLSNEQFF

D gene: TRBD1
V gene: TRBV6-4
clone size: NA
J gene: TRBJ2-1
CDR3 DNA: TGTGCCAGCAGCGTGCATGGACAGGGGAGGTACAATGAGCAGTTCTTC
CDR3 protein: CASSVHGQGRYNEQFF

D gene: TRBD2
V gene: TRBV28
clone size: NA
J gene: TRBJ2-7
CDR3 DNA: TGTGCCAGCAGTTTCGGGACTAGTAACGCCGAGCAGTACTTC
CDR3 protein: CASSFGTSNAEQYF

D gene: TRBD1
V gene: TRBV5-6
clone size: NA
J gene: TRBJ1-6
CDR3 DNA: TGTGCCAGCAGCTGGGACAGCCCCTTGAGCTCCTATAATTCACCCCTCCACTTT
CDR3 protein: CASSWDSPLSSYNSPLHF

D gene: TRBD1
V gene: TRBV2
clone size: few
J gene: TRBJ1-1
CDR3 DNA: TGTGCCAGCAGTGTGTGGTCCCGGGACAGGGGCCCGGGGAACACTGAAGCTTTCTTT
CDR3 protein: CASSVWSRDRGPGNTEAFF

D gene: TRBD1
V gene: TRBV7-3
clone size: few
J gene: TRBJ1-3
CDR3 DNA: TGTGCCAGCAGCCGGGACAGGGGGCTGGGAAACACCATATATTTT
CDR3 protein: CASSRDRGLGNTIYF

D gene: TRBD1
V gene: TRBV9
clone size: NA
J gene: TRBJ1-2
CDR3 DNA: TGTGCCAGCAGCCAACAGGGGCGGGATGGCTACACCTTC
CDR3 protein: CASSQQGRDGYTF

D gene: NA
V gene: TRBV27
clone size: NA
J gene: TRBJ1-5
CDR3 DNA: TGTGCCAGCAGTTTAATACAGGGTGGACAGCCCCAGCATTTT
CDR3 protein: CASSLIQGGQPQHF

D gene: TRBD2
V gene: TRBV7-6
clone size: NA
J gene: TRBJ2-5
CDR3 DNA: TGTGCCAGCAGCTTACGCGGGGGGGGATTGAAAGAGACCCAGTACTTC
CDR3 protein: CASSLRGGGLKETQYF

D gene: NA
V gene: TRBV7-9
clone size: few
J gene: TRBJ1-4
CDR3 DNA: TGTGCCAGCAGCTTACTTGCCCGCAAGGGGGAAAAACTGTTTTTT
CDR3 protein: CASSLLARKGEKLFF